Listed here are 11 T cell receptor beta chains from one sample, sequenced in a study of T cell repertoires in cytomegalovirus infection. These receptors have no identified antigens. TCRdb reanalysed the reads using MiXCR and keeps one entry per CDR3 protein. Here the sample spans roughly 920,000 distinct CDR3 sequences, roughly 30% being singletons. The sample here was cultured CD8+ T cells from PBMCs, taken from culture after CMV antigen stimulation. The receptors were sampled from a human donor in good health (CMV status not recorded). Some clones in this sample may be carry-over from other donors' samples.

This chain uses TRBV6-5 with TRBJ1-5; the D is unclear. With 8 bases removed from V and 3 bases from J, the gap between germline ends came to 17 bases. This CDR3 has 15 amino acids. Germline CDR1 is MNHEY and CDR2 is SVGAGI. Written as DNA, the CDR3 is TGTGCCAGCCGCTCGAGGGAAGGAACCAATCAGCCCCAGCATTTT. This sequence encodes CASRSREGTNQPQHF.

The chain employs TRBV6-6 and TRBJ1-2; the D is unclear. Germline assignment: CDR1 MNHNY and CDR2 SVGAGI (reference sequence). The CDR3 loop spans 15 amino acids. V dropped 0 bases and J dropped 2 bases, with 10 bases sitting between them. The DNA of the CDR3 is TGTGCCAGCAGTTACTCGATAGGCGAGAACTATGGCTACACCTTC. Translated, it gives CASSYSIGENYGYTF.

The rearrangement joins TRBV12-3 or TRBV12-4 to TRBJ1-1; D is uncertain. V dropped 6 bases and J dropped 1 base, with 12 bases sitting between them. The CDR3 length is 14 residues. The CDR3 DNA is TGTGCCAGCAGCACTACCGGGAGGAACACTGAAGCTTTCTTT. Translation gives CASSTTGRNTEAFF.

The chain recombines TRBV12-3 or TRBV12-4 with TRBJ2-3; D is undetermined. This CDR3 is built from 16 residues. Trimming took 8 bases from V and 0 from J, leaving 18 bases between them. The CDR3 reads CASPIVPASSTDTQYF. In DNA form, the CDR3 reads TGTGCCAGCCCTATAGTCCCGGCCTCTAGCACAGATACGCAGTATTTT.

The CDR3 protein is CASSASGSNNEQFF. DNA for the CDR3: TGTGCCAGCAGCGCAAGCGGGTCCAACAATGAGCAGTTCTTC. The rearrangement joins TRBV9 to TRBJ2-1; tentative D call: TRBD2 (6 bases). Germline V gene data show CDR1 as SGDLS and CDR2 as YYNGEE. The CDR3 totals 14 residues. V dropped 3 bases and J dropped 5 bases, with 12 bases sitting between them.

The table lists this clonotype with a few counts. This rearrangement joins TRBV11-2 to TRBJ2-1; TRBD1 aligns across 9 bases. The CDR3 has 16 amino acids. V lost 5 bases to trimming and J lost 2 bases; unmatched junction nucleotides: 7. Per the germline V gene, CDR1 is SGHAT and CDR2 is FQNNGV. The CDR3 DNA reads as TGTGCCAGCAGCCGTAGGACAGGGGCTACCTACAATGAGCAGTTCTTC. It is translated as CASSRRTGATYNEQFF. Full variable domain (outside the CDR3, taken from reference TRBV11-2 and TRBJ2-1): EAGVAQSPRYKIIEKRQSVAFWCNPISGHATLYWYQQILGQGPKLLIQFQNNGVVDDSQLPKDRFSAERLKGVDSTLKIQPAKLEDSAVYLCASSRRTGATYNEQFFGPGTRLTVL.

The CDR3 DNA follows: TGTGCCAGCAGTCCTACAGCGGGCAATCAGCCCCAGCATTTT. It translates to CASSPTAGNQPQHF. V and J are TRBV12-3 or TRBV12-4 and TRBJ1-5; unclear D gene. CDR3 length: 14 residues. V was shortened by 5 bases and J by 2 bases, with 10 bases between the two germline ends.

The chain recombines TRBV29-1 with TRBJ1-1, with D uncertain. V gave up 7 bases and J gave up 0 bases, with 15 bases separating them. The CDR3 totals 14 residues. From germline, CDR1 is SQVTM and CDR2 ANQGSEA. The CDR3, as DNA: TGCAGCGCCAAACCTGGCCAGGTGAACACTGAAGCTTTCTTT. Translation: CSAKPGQVNTEAFF.

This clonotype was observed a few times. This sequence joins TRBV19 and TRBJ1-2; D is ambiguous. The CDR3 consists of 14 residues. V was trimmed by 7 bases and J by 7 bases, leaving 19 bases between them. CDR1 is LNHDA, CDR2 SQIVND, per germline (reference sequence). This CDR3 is CASNPYGFSSGYTF. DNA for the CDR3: TGTGCCAGTAACCCGTATGGGTTTAGCAGTGGCTACACCTTC.

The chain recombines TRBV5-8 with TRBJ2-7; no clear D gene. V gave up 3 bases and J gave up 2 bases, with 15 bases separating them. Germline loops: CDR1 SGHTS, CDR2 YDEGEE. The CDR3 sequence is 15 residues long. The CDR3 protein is CASSYNPLGPYEQYF. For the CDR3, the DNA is TGTGCCAGCAGCTACAACCCCTTGGGCCCCTACGAGCAGTACTTC. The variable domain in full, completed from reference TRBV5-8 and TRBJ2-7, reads EAGVTQSPTHLIKTRGQQATLRCSPISGHTSVYWYQQALGLGLQFLLWYDEGEERNRGNFPPRFSGRQFPNYSSELNVNALELEDSALYLCASSYNPLGPYEQYFGPGTRLTVT.

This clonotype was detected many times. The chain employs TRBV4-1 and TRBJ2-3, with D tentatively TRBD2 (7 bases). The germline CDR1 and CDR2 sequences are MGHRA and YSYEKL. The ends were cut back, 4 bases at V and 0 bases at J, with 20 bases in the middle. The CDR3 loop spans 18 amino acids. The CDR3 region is CASSLRTNAGASTDTQYF. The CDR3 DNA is TGCGCCAGCAGCCTAAGGACAAATGCGGGGGCGAGCACAGATACGCAGTATTTT.